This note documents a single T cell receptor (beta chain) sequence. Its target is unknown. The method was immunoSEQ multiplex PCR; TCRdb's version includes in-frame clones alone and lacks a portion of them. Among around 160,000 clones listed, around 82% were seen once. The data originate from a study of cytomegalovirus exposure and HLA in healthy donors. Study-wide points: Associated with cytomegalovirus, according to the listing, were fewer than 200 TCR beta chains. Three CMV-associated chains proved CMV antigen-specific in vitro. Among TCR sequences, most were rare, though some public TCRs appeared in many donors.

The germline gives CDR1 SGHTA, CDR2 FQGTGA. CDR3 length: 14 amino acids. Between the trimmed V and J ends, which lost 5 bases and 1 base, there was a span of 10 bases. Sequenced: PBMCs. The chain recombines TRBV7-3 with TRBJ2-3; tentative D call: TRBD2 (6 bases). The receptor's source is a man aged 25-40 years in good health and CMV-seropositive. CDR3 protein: CASSPGSGTDTQYF. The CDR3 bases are TGTGCCAGCAGCCCCGGGAGCGGCACAGATACGCAGTATTTT.